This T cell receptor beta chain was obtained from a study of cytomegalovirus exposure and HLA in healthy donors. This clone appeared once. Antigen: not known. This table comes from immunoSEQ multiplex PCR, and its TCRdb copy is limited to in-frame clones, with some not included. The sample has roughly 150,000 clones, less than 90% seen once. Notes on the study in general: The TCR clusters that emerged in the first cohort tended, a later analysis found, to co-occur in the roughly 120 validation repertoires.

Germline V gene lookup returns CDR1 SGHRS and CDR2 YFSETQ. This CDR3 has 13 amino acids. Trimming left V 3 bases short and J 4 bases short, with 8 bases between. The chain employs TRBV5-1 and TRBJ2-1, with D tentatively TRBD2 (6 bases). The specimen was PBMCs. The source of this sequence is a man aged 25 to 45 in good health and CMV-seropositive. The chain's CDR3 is CASSSGGYNEQFF. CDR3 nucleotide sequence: TGCGCCAGCAGCTCCGGGGGATACAATGAGCAGTTCTTC.